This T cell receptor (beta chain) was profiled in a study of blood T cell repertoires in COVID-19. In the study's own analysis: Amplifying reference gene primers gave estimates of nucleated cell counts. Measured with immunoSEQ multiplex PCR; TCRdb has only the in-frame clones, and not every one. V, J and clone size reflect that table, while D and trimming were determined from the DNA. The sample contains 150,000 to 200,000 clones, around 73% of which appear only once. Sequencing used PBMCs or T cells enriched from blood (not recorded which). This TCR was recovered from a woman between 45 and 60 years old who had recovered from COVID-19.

In nucleotides, the CDR3 is TGTGCCAGCAGCTCGACTAGCGGGAAGAGTCGGTTGGGGGAGCTGTTTTTT. It yields the protein CASSSTSGKSRLGELFF. The chain joins TRBV7-2 to TRBJ2-2; TRBD2 agrees at 11 bases. The germline V gene encodes CDR1 SGHTA and CDR2 FQGNSA. The CDR3 extends over 17 amino acids. The V and J ends lost 4 bases and 8 bases, in that order; junction bases with no gene match: 12.